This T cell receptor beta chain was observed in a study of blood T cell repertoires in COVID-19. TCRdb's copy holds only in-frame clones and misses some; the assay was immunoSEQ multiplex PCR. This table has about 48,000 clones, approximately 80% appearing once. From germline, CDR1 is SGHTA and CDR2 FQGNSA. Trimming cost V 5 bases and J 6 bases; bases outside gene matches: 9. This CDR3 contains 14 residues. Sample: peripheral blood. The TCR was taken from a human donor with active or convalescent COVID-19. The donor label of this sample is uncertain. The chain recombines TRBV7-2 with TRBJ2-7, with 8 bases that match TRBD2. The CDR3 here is CASSGRAGAVEQYF. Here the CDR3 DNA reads TGTGCCAGCAGCGGCCGAGCGGGGGCTGTCGAGCAGTACTTC.